This TCR beta chain was identified in a study of T cell responses to AZD1222 COVID-19 vaccine. TCRdb's copy holds only in-frame clones and misses some; the assay was immunoSEQ multiplex PCR. The sample has about 120,000 clones; around 90% are singletons. The V gene's germline CDR1 is SGHTA and CDR2 FQGTGA. The CDR3 loop spans 16 amino acids. The J segment lost 2 bases and the V segment lost 1 base, leaving 7 bases of the junction unmatched. The chain joins TRBV7-3 to TRBJ2-5; TRBD2 aligns across 7 bases. This receptor was taken from an adult who received the AZD1222 COVID-19 vaccine. Sequenced material: peripheral blood, taken 28 days after the second AZD1222 dose. DNA of the CDR3: TGTGCCAGCAGCTTAATTGGCAGCGGGGTTCAAGAGACCCAGTACTTC. Protein: CASSLIGSGVQETQYF.